In this sample, the clone carrying this TCR beta chain turned up many times. Its antigen is unknown. This entry comes from a study of spatial heterogeneity in lung cancer. Study-level information: Compared with alpha-chain sequences, beta-chain sequences were consistently detected in greater numbers. Whole-study results and caveats: TCRs found ubiquitously expanded in tumor appeared in blood more at resection than at follow-up.

Carried by each TCR cDNA molecule was a unique molecular identifier. TCRdb called the 5' RACE reads again in MiXCR, with one record for every CDR3 protein. Of 77,000 or so distinct CDR3 sequences listed, approximately 20% are singletons. Time point denoted: sample taken at primary tumor resection. The sequenced material consisted of unsorted whole RNA from tumor, nontumor lung or frozen PBMC. Samples came from 60 to 75 TRACERx patients with untreated early-stage lung cancer. Germline V lookup: CDR1 KGHSH, CDR2 LQKENI. Trimming stripped 0 bases from V and 4 bases from J, with 14 bases between. The CDR3 runs 16 residues.

This sequence was found in a male donor with early-stage non-small cell lung cancer. The source was PBMCs, collected at surgery. The genes are TRBV18 and TRBJ2-3; D possibly matches TRBD1 or TRBD2 (5 bases each). CDR3 in DNA: TGTGCCAGCTCACCACCGGGACCGTCTAGGGCAGATACGCAGTATTTT. Translating gives CASSPPGPSRADTQYF.